This TCR beta chain was captured by sequencing in a study of blood T cell repertoires in COVID-19. Looking at the study overall: The analysed material was cDNA or gDNA that came from T cells, B-cell-depleted T cells, or PBMCs.

The CDR3 runs 19 residues. The V gene lost 0 bases and the J gene lost 0 bases, with 16 bases spanning the gap. Sequencing used immunoSEQ multiplex PCR; TCRdb keeps in-frame clones, though not all of them. Of 250,000 to 350,000 clones listed, approximately 88% are singletons. The source material was peripheral blood. This receptor was identified in a man aged 18 to 30 with active or convalescent COVID-19. The rearrangement uses TRBV5-3 and TRBJ1-6; D possibly corresponds to TRBD1 (6 bases). TRBV5-3 belongs to the ORF category, with a function that is uncertain. The CDR3 region has the DNA TGTGCCAGAAGCTTGGAAGGGACACGGTCCAGCTCCTATAATTCACCCCTCCACTTT. Translating it yields CARSLEGTRSSSYNSPLHF.